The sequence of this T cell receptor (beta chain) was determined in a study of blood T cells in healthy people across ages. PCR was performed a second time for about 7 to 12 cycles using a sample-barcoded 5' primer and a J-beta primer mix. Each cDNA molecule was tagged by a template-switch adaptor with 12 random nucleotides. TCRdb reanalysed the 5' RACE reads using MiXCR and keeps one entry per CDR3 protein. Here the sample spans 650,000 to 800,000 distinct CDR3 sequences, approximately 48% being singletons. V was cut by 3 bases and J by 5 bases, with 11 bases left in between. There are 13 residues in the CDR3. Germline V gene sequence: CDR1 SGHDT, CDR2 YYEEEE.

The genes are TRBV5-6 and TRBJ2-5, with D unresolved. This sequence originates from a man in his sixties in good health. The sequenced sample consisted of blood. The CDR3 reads CASSSSIWETQYF. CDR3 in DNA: TGTGCCAGCAGCTCAAGTATTTGGGAGACCCAGTACTTC.